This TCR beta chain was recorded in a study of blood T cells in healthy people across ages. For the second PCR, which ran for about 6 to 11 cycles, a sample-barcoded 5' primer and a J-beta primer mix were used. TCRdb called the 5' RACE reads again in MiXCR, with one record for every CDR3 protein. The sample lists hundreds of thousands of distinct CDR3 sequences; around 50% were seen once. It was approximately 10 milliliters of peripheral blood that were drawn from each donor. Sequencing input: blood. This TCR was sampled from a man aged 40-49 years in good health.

CDR3 bases: TGTGCCAGCAGAACCAGCGCAACTAACTATGGCTACACCTTC. Its protein is CASRTSATNYGYTF. This chain connects TRBV12-3 or TRBV12-4 to TRBJ1-2; D uncertain. The CDR3 has 14 amino acids. V was shortened by 6 bases and J by 0 bases, with 11 bases between the two germline ends.